These 26 T cell receptor beta chains share one sample of origin, sequenced in a study of blood T cell repertoires in COVID-19. TCRdb's table, derived via immunoSEQ multiplex PCR, lists solely in-frame clones and lacks some. The data contain approximately 200,000 clones, 70% to 85% of them singletons. Sequencing was carried out using PBMCs or T cells enriched from blood (not recorded which). The receptors shown here come from a woman aged 40 to 49 with acute COVID-19.

CDR3 protein: CASSWSSGRAYEQYF. DNA for the CDR3: TGTGCCAGCAGTTGGTCTAGCGGGAGGGCCTACGAGCAGTACTTC. This chain connects TRBV27 to TRBJ2-7, with 12 bases lining up with TRBD2. Germline V gene lookup returns CDR1 MNHEY and CDR2 SMNVEV (reference sequence). Trimming at V came to 4 bases and at J to 2 bases, leaving 3 bases not matched to a gene. There are 15 residues in the CDR3.

The chain recombines TRBV12-3 or TRBV12-4 with TRBJ1-2; no clear D. Trimming stripped 7 bases from V and 6 bases from J, with 15 bases between. CDR3 size: 13 residues. CDR3 coding DNA: TGTGCCAGCAAACCGGGTCCATTCAATGGCTACACCTTC. Encoded protein: CASKPGPFNGYTF.

The rearrangement uses TRBV12-3 or TRBV12-4 and TRBJ2-5, with D maybe TRBD1 (6 bases). The length of the CDR3 is 12 residues. The ends were cut back, 5 bases at V and 5 bases at J, with 9 bases in the middle. The CDR3 sequence: CASSTGTETQYF. The CDR3 DNA follows: TGTGCCAGCAGTACAGGGACGGAGACCCAGTACTTC.

This clone was recorded a few times. This chain links TRBV7-8 with TRBJ2-1, with 7 bases identical to TRBD2. The V and J ends lost 5 bases and 9 bases, in that order; junction bases with no gene match: 13. Germline V lookup: CDR1 SGHVS, CDR2 FQNEAQ. The CDR3 spans 15 residues. CDR3 DNA sequence: TGTGCCAGCAGCCCTGACGGGAGGAGGTTGAGTGAGCAGTTCTTC. It encodes CASSPDGRRLSEQFF.

The chain links TRBV5-1 to TRBJ1-4, with D possibly being TRBD1 (5 bases). V gave up 1 base and J gave up 7 bases, with 8 bases separating them. This CDR3 has 13 residues. Germline V gene lookup returns CDR1 SGHRS and CDR2 YFSETQ. CDR3 nucleotides: TGCGCCAGCAGCTTGTCGGGGGGTGAAAAACTGTTTTTT. Translated, it gives CASSLSGGEKLFF.

This clone appeared a few times. The rearrangement links TRBV24-1 to TRBJ2-2; no clear D. Per germline, CDR1 KGHDR and CDR2 SFDVKD. The CDR3 has 14 amino acids. V was shortened by 5 bases and J by 6 bases, with 12 bases between the two germline ends. The CDR3 region is CATSAGIVAGELFF. The CDR3 coding sequence is TGTGCCACCAGTGCCGGTATTGTAGCCGGGGAGCTGTTTTTT.

V is TRBV4-3 and J is TRBJ1-2, with D perhaps TRBD1 (5 bases). Germline values: CDR1 LGHNA, CDR2 YSLEER. CDR3 length equals 15 residues. V gave up 4 bases and J gave up 7 bases, with 19 bases separating them. CDR3 DNA: TGCGCCAGCAGCCCACAAATCGGGGCAGCGGGTGGCTACACCTTC. This sequence encodes CASSPQIGAAGGYTF.

The V call is TRBV4-3, the J call TRBJ2-3, with 7 nucleotides matching TRBD2. Trimming cost V 3 bases and J 3 bases; bases outside gene matches: 6. Germline assignment: CDR1 LGHNA and CDR2 YSLEER. CDR3 length: 15 amino acids. CDR3 loop: CASSQRARGTDTQYF. The CDR3 bases are TGCGCCAGCAGCCAGCGCGCGCGGGGGACAGATACGCAGTATTTT.

V usage is TRBV27 and J usage is TRBJ1-2, with TRBD1 matching 7 bases. Germline V gene data show CDR1 as MNHEY and CDR2 as SMNVEV (reference sequence). The CDR3 spans 14 residues. V shed 5 bases and J 2 bases; nucleotides not matched to a gene: 5. Written as DNA, the CDR3 is TGTGCCAGCAGTCCGGGACAGCCAAACTATGGCTACACCTTC. Translation: CASSPGQPNYGYTF.

CDR3 in amino acids: CATSRDRSTIYF. The CDR3 bases are TGTGCCACCAGCAGAGATCGGAGCACCATATATTTT. J is TRBJ1-3 and V is TRBV15, with D hard to call. Trimming took 0 bases from V and 9 from J, leaving 6 bases between them. Per the germline V gene, CDR1 is LNHNV and CDR2 is YYDKDF (reference sequence). The CDR3 has 12 amino acids.

The genes are TRBV6-5 and TRBJ1-5; a possible D gene is TRBD1 (5 bases). Per germline, CDR1 MNHEY and CDR2 SVGAGI. V lost 10 bases and J lost 5, with 15 bases in between. The CDR3 runs to 13 residues. The CDR3 loop is CATNSGVHQPQHF. CDR3 in DNA: TGTGCCACCAATTCGGGGGTTCATCAGCCCCAGCATTTT.

This chain connects TRBV6-2 or TRBV6-3 to TRBJ1-1; maybe TRBD1 (6 bases). The length of the CDR3 is 12 residues. Germline V gives CDR1 MNHEY, CDR2 SVGEGT. Trimming cost V 6 bases and J 9 bases, with 14 bases left between them. The CDR3 region has the DNA TGTGCCAGCAGCTCAACAGGGCTCCAAGCTTTCTTT. Translating it yields CASSSTGLQAFF.

The chain joins TRBV7-9 to TRBJ1-3; possible D gene TRBD1, 5 bases. The germline V gene encodes CDR1 SEHNR and CDR2 FQNEAQ (reference sequence). Between the trimmed V and J ends, which lost 5 bases and 0 bases, there was a span of 11 bases. This CDR3 comprises 15 residues. Here the CDR3 reads CASSPDTYSGNTIYF. The CDR3, as DNA: TGTGCCAGCAGCCCGGACACCTACTCTGGAAACACCATATATTTT.

The gene calls are TRBV28 and TRBJ2-5; no clear D gene. The V gene lost 2 bases and the J gene lost 4 bases, with 8 bases spanning the gap. The CDR3 totals 13 residues. Germline CDR1 MDHEN, CDR2 SYDVKM. Written as DNA, the CDR3 is TGTGCCAGCAGTTTAAGAGCTCCAGAGACCCAGTACTTC. Translation: CASSLRAPETQYF. The full variable domain, completed using reference TRBV28 and TRBJ2-5, is DVKVTQSSRYLVKRTGEKVFLECVQDMDHENMFWYRQDPGLGLRLIYFSYDVKMKEKGDIPEGYSVSREKKERFSLILESASTNQTSMYLCASSLRAPETQYFGPGTRLLVL.

The chain carries TRBV6-1 and TRBJ1-4; D possibly corresponds to TRBD1 (6 bases). The CDR3 runs 14 residues. Trimming left V 3 bases short and J 7 bases short, with 12 bases between. Per the germline V gene, CDR1 is MNHNS and CDR2 is SASEGT. The CDR3: CASSDRGGGEKLFF. In DNA, the CDR3 is TGTGCCAGCAGTGACAGGGGAGGGGGTGAAAAACTGTTTTTT.

In its sample, this clone was seen once. The V and J genes are TRBV19 and TRBJ2-1, with D possibly TRBD2 on 6 matching bases. The germline gives CDR1 LNHDA, CDR2 SQIVND (reference sequence). V was shortened by 3 bases and J by 8 bases, with 14 bases between the two germline ends. The CDR3 extends over 14 amino acids. The CDR3 sequence is CASSIRAWGDEQFF. The CDR3 nucleotides are TGTGCCAGTAGTATTCGGGCGTGGGGGGATGAGCAGTTCTTC.

The rearrangement links TRBV7-9 to TRBJ1-6, with a tentative D call TRBD1 (6 bases). Trimming removed 5 bases at V and 7 bases at J, with 15 bases between. This CDR3 is 15 amino acids long. Germline CDR1 and CDR2: SEHNR and FQNEAQ (reference sequence). DNA of the CDR3: TGTGCCAGCAGCATCCGGACAGCCGGCAATTCACCCCTCCACTTT. It translates to CASSIRTAGNSPLHF. Complete variable domain (other parts from reference TRBV7-9 and TRBJ1-6): DTGVSQNPRHKITKRGQNVTFRCDPISEHNRLYWYRQTLGQGPEFLTYFQNEAQLEKSRLLSDRFSAERPKGSFSTLEIQRTEQGDSAMYLCASSIRTAGNSPLHFGNGTRLTVT.

This chain joins TRBV7-2 and TRBJ1-6; D remains ambiguous. V lost 1 base and J 6 bases, leaving 13 bases between the germline ends. This CDR3 spans 16 amino acids. Germline assignment: CDR1 SGHTA and CDR2 FQGNSA. CDR3 coding DNA: TGTGCCAGCAGCTTAGTCCCCCAGGTCGTTAATTCACCCCTCCACTTT. It specifies CASSLVPQVVNSPLHF.

V gene TRBV18 combines with J gene TRBJ2-7; 7 nucleotides agree with TRBD2. The CDR3 is 15 residues long. In germline, CDR1 is KGHSH, CDR2 LQKENI. V shed 2 bases, J shed 4 bases, and the junction held 8 bases outside the gene matches. CDR3 amino acids: CASSPGSGAPYEQYF. CDR3 DNA sequence: TGTGCCAGCTCACCAGGGAGCGGGGCCCCGTACGAGCAGTACTTC.

CDR3 region: CASSAPQGPQETQYF. For the CDR3, the DNA is TGTGCCAGCAGCGCCCCTCAGGGCCCCCAAGAGACCCAGTACTTC. This chain uses TRBV9 with TRBJ2-5; D is possibly TRBD1 (5 bases). CDR1 SGDLS and CDR2 YYNGEE come from the germline V gene. CDR3 size: 15 residues. V lost 3 bases and J 1 base, leaving 13 bases between the germline ends.

The rearrangement uses TRBV7-9 and TRBJ2-7; D is unclear. CDR3 length: 19 residues. The V end lost 4 bases, the J end lost 0 bases, and 25 bases lay between the germline ends. Germline V gene data show CDR1 as SEHNR and CDR2 as FQNEAQ (reference sequence). The CDR3 nucleotides read TGTGCCAGCAGCTCAAGCAAAAGTGGTTCCTTGGGCAGCTCCTACGAGCAGTACTTC. It specifies CASSSSKSGSLGSSYEQYF.

This clone was recorded only once. The V and J genes are TRBV20-1 and TRBJ1-1, with D uncertain. With 6 bases removed from V and 1 base from J, the gap between germline ends came to 3 bases. Germline V gene sequence: CDR1 DFQATT, CDR2 SNEGSKA (reference sequence). This CDR3 is built from 10 residues. This CDR3 is CSARNTEAFF. CDR3 nucleotide sequence: TGCAGTGCCCGGAACACTGAAGCTTTCTTT.

The chain carries TRBV29-1 and TRBJ2-7; 9 bases line up with TRBD1. In germline, CDR1 is SQVTM, CDR2 ANQGSEA. This CDR3 is 14 amino acids long. V trimming: 3 bases; J trimming: 7 bases; junction bases outside the gene matches: 10. In nucleotides, the CDR3 is TGCAGCGTTGATAGGACAGGGGCAGGTGGGGAGCAGTACTTC. Translated, it gives CSVDRTGAGGEQYF.

The chain is built from TRBV5-1 and TRBJ1-1; D unresolved. With 5 bases removed from V and 1 base from J, the gap between germline ends came to 15 bases. CDR1 is SGHRS and CDR2 is YFSETQ in the germline V gene. The CDR3 extends over 15 amino acids. The CDR3 nucleotides read TGCGCCAGCAGTCCCGGGGAGGGTCCGAACACTGAAGCTTTCTTT. Encoded protein: CASSPGEGPNTEAFF.

The gene calls are TRBV13 and TRBJ1-3, with 7 bases identical to TRBD1. Losses at the gene ends were 5 bases for V and 5 bases for J; bases not matched to a gene: 15. The CDR3 is made up of 17 amino acids. Per the germline V gene, CDR1 is PRHDT and CDR2 is FYEKMQ (reference sequence). CDR3 residues: CASSIRQGRTPRNTIYF. The CDR3 bases are TGTGCCAGCAGCATCCGACAGGGAAGAACCCCCCGAAACACCATATATTTT.

The chain recombines TRBV7-9 with TRBJ1-1, with D tentatively TRBD1 (6 bases). The V and J ends lost 2 bases and 1 base respectively, with 11 bases between them. Germline V gene data show CDR1 as SEHNR and CDR2 as FQNEAQ (reference sequence). This CDR3 has 15 amino acids. CDR3: CASSLRTDRNTEAFF. Here the CDR3 DNA reads TGTGCCAGCAGCTTAAGGACAGACCGGAACACTGAAGCTTTCTTT. Variable domain in full (rest from reference TRBV7-9 and TRBJ1-1): DTGVSQNPRHKITKRGQNVTFRCDPISEHNRLYWYRQTLGQGPEFLTYFQNEAQLEKSRLLSDRFSAERPKGSFSTLEIQRTEQGDSAMYLCASSLRTDRNTEAFFGQGTRLTVV.